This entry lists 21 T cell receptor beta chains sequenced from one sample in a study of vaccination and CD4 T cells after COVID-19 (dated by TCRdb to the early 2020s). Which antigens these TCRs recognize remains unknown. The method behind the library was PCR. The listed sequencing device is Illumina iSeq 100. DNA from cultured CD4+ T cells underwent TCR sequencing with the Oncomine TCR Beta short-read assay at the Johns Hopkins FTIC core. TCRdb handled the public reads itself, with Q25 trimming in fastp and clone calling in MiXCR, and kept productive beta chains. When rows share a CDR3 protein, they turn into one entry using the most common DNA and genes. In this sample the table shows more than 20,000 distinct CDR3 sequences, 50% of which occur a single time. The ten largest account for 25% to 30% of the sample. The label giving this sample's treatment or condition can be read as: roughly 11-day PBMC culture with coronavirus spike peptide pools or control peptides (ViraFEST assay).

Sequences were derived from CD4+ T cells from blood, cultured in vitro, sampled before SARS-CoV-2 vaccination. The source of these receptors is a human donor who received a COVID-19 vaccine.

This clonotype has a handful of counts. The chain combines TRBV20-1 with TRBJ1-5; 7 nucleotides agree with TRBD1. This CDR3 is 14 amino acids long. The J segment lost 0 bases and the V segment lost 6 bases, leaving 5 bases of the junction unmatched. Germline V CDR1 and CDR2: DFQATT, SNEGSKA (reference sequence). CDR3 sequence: CSAPQGGSNQPQHF. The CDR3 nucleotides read TGCAGTGCCCCCCAGGGGGGTAGCAATCAGCCCCAGCATTTT.

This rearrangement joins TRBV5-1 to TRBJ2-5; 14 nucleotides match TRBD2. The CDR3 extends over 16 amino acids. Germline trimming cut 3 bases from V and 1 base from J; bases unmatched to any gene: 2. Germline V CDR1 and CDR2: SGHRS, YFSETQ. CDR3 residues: CASSYGLAGGQETQYF. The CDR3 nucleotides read TGCGCCAGCAGCTATGGACTAGCGGGGGGCCAAGAGACCCAGTACTTC.

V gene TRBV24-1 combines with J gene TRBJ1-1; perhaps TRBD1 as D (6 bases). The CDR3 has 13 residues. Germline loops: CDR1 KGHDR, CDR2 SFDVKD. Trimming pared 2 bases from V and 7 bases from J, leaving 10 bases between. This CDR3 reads CATSDSIQGEAFF. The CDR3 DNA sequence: TGTGCCACCAGTGATTCCATACAGGGTGAAGCTTTCTTT.

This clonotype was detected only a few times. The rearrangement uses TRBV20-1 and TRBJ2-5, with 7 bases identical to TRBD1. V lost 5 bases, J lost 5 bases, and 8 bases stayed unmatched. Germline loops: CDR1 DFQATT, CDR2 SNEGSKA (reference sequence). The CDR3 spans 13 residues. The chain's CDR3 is CSADTGVGETQYF. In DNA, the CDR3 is TGCAGTGCTGACACAGGGGTGGGGGAGACCCAGTACTTC.

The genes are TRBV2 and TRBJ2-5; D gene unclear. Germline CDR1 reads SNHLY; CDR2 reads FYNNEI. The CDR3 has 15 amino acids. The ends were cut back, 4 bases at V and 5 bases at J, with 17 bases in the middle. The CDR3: CASSAFGFFPETQYF. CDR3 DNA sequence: TGTGCCAGCAGTGCTTTTGGGTTTTTTCCGGAGACCCAGTACTTC.

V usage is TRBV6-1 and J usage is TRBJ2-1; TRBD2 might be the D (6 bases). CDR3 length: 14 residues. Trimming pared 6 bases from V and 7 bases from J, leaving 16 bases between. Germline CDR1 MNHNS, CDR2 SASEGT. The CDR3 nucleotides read TGTGCCAGCAGGACCGGAACTAGCCGAAATGAGCAGTTCTTC. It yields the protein CASRTGTSRNEQFF.

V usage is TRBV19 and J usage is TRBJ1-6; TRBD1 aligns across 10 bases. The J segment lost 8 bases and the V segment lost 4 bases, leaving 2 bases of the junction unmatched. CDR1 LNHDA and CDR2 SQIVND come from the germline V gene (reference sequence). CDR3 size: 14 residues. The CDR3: CASSRTGGDSPLHF. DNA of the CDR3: TGTGCCAGTAGTAGGACAGGGGGTGATTCACCCCTCCACTTT.

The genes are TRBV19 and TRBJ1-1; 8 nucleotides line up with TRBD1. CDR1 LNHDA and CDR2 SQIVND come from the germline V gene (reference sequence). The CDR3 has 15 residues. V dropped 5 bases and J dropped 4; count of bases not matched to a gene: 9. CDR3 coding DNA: TGTGCCAGTAGTCCAAGGACAGGGCGGGGCACTGAAGCTTTCTTT. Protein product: CASSPRTGRGTEAFF.

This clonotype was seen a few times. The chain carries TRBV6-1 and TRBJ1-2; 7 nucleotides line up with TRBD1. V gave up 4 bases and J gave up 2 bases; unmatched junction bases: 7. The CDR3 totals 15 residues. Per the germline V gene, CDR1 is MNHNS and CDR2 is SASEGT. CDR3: CASSADRALNYGYTF. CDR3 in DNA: TGTGCCAGCAGTGCCGACAGGGCCCTAAACTATGGCTACACCTTC.

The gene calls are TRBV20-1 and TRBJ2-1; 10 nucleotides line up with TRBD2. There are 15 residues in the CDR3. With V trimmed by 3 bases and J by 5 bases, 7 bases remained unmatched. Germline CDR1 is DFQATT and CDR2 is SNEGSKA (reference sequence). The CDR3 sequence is CSARSISGGNNEQFF. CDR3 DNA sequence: TGCAGTGCTAGGTCAATTAGCGGGGGGAACAATGAGCAGTTCTTC.

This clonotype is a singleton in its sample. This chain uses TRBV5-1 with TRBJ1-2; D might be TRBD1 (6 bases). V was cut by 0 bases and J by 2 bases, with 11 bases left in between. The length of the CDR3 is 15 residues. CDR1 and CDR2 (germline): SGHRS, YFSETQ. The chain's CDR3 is CASSLAEGVNYGYTF. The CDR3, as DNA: TGCGCCAGCAGCTTGGCGGAGGGGGTAAACTATGGCTACACCTTC.

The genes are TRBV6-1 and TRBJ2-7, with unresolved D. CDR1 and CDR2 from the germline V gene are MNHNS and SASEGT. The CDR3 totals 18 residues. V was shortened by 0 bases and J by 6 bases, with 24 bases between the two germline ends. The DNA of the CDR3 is TGTGCCAGCAGTGAAGCGCTCCTCAGCGTTCGGGCGCAGATCGAGCAGTACTTC. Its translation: CASSEALLSVRAQIEQYF.

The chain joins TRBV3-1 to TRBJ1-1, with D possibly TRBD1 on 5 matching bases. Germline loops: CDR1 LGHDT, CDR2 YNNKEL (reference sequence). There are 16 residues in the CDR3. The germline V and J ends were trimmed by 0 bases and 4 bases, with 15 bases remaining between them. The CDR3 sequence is CASSQEPWQGGTEAFF. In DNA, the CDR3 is TGTGCCAGCAGCCAAGAACCGTGGCAGGGTGGCACTGAAGCTTTCTTT.

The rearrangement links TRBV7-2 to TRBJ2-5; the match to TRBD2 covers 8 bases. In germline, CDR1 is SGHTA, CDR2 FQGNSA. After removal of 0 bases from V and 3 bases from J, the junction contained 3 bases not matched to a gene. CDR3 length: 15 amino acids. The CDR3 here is CASSLAGTRKETQYF. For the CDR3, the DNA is TGTGCCAGCAGCTTAGCGGGGACTAGAAAAGAGACCCAGTACTTC. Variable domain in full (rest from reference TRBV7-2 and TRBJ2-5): GAGVSQSPSNKVTEKGKDVELRCDPISGHTALYWYRQSLGQGLEFLIYFQGNSAPDKSGLPSDRFSAERTGGSVSTLTIQRTQQEDSAVYLCASSLAGTRKETQYFGPGTRLLVL.

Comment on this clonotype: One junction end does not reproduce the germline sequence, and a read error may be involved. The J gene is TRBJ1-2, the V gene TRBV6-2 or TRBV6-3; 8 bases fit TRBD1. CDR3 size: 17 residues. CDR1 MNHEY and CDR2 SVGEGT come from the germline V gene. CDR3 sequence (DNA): TGTGCCAGCAGTCACTCCCGACAGGGGTCCCCTAACTATGGCTACACCTTC. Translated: CASSHSRQGSPNYGYTF.

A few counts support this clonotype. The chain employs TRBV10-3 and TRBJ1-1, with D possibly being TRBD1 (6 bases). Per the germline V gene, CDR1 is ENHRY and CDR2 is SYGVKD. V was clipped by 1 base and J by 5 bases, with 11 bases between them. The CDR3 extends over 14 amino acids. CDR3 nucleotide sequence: TGTGCCATCAGTGAGTTAGGGGGAGAGACTGAAGCTTTCTTT. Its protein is CAISELGGETEAFF.

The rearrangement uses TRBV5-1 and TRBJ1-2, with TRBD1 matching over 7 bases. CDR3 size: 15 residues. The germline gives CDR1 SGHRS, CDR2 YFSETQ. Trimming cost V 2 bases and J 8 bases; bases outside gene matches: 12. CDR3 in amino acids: CASSFGGQPRGGYTF. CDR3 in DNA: TGCGCCAGCAGCTTTGGGGGACAGCCAAGGGGAGGCTACACCTTC.

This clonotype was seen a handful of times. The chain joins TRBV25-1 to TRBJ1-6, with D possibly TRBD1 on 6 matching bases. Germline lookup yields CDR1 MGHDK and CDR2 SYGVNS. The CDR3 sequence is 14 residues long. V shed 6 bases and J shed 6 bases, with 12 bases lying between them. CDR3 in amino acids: CASSLDSLNSPLHF. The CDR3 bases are TGTGCCAGCAGCCTGGACAGTCTTAATTCACCCCTCCACTTT.

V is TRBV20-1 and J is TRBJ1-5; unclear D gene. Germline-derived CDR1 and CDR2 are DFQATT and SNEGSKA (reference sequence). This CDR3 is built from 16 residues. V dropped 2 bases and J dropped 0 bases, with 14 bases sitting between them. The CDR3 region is CSARRTTWFSNQPQHF. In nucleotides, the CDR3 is TGCAGTGCTAGACGAACCACCTGGTTTAGCAATCAGCCCCAGCATTTT.

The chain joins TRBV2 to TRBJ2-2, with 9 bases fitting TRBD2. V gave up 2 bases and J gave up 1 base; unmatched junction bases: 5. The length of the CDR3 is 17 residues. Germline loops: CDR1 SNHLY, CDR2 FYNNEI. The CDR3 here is CASSERGGAGNTGELFF. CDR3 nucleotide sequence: TGTGCCAGCAGTGAACGCGGGGGGGCCGGGAACACCGGGGAGCTGTTTTTT.

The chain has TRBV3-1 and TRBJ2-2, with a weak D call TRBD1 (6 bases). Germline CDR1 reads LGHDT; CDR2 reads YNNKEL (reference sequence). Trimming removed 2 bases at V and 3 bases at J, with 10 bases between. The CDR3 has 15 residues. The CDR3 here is CASSQHRDDTGELFF. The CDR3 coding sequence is TGTGCCAGCAGCCAACACAGGGACGACACCGGGGAGCTGTTTTTT.